This TCR beta chain was identified in a study of response to subunit inactivated influenza vaccine. Notes on the study in general: Every seasonal influenza vaccination brings in few new T cells, the authors suggested.

To note about this clonotype: Antigen: not known.

Using its own MiXCR run on the RT-PCR reads, TCRdb lists one record per CDR3 protein. This table has approximately 520,000 distinct CDR3 sequences, approximately 15% appearing once. The CDR3 contains 15 residues. The V end was cut by 2 bases, the J end by 6 bases, with 15 bases between. CDR1 is SGHTA, CDR2 FQGNSA, per germline. The J gene is TRBJ2-3, the V gene TRBV7-2; maybe TRBD1 (6 bases). Sample: CD4+ T cells sorted from PBMCs, taken less than 30 months after vaccination. This sequence originates from a man between 50 and 70 years old who received an inactivated influenza vaccine. The CDR3 is CASSLHLSGVDTQYF. CDR3 DNA sequence: TGTGCCAGCAGCTTACATCTGTCAGGGGTTGATACGCAGTATTTT.